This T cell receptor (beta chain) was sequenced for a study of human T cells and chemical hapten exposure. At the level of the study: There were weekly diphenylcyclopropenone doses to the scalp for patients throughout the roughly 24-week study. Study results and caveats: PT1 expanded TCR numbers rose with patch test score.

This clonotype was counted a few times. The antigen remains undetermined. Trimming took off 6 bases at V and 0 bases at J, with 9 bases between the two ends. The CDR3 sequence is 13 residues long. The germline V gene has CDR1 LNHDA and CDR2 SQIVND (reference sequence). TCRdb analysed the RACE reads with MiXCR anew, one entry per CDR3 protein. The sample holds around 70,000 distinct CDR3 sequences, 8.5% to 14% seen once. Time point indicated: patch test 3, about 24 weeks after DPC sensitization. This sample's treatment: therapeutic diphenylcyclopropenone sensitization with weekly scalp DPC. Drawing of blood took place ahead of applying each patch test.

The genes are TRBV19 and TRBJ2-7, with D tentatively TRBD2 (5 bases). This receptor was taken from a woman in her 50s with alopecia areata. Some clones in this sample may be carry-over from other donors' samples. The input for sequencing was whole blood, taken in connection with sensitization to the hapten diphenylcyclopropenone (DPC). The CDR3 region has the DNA TGTGCCAGTAGGGAGCGGTCCTCCTACGAGCAGTACTTC. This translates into CASRERSSYEQYF. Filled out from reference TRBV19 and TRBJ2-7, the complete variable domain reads DGGITQSPKYLFRKEGQNVTLSCEQNLNHDAMYWYRQDPGQGLRLIYYSQIVNDFQKGDIAEGYSVSREKKESFPLTVTSAQKNPTAFYLCASRERSSYEQYFGPGTRLTVT.